A single sample gave rise to the 31 T cell receptor beta chains below, sequenced in a study of regulatory T cells in long-lasting Graves disease. The time point denotes: newly diagnosed GD, antithyroid drugs for less than 3 months. Extracted PBMC RNA gave rise to the TCR library. Both iRepertoire HTBI primers and Arm-PCR of CDR3 regions were used to build the TCR beta libraries. TCRdb used MiXCR to reprocess the multiplex PCR reads, holding one entry per CDR3 protein. Of roughly 500,000 distinct CDR3 sequences listed, 9.5% to 15% are singletons. This sample also belongs to another study, concerning T cells in Graves' hyperthyroidism and ophthalmopathy.

Sequencing used peripheral blood mononuclear cells (PBMCs), obtained at new diagnosis, from a patient treated with antithyroid drugs. Every receptor here comes from a woman aged 25 to 39 with Graves disease.

This clonotype was seen ten or more times. V is TRBV11-2 and J is TRBJ2-5; D uncertain. The CDR3 is 16 residues long. The V and J ends lost 5 bases and 2 bases respectively, with 18 bases between them. Germline V gene sequence: CDR1 SGHAT, CDR2 FQNNGV. The DNA of the CDR3 is TGTGCCAGCAGCCCCATTTTGGGTACATCGCAAGAGACCCAGTACTTC. Its translation: CASSPILGTSQETQYF.

This clonotype was seen a few times. V is TRBV5-6 and J is TRBJ2-2; 14 nucleotides align to TRBD2. CDR1 and CDR2 (germline): SGHDT, YYEEEE. The CDR3 has 17 residues. The V gene end was trimmed by 4 bases and the J gene end by 6 bases; junction bases not matched to a gene: 8. This CDR3 reads CASSQMGLAGVSGELFF. CDR3 sequence (DNA): TGTGCCAGCAGCCAAATGGGACTAGCGGGGGTATCCGGGGAGCTGTTTTTT.

This clonotype was counted many times. The chain carries TRBV24-1 and TRBJ2-3; D gene uncertain. This CDR3 has 16 amino acids. Germline assignment: CDR1 KGHDR and CDR2 SFDVKD. V was trimmed by 0 bases and J by 2 bases, leaving 11 bases between them. The chain's CDR3 is CATSDLFNSTTDTQYF. The CDR3 DNA follows: TGTGCCACCAGTGATTTGTTCAACAGCACCACAGATACGCAGTATTTT.

This clonotype was seen ten or more times. The chain employs TRBV7-9 and TRBJ2-5, with D possibly matching TRBD1 (5 bases). Germline values: CDR1 SEHNR, CDR2 FQNEAQ (reference sequence). The CDR3 has 20 residues. V dropped 4 bases and J dropped 0 bases, with 27 bases sitting between them. The CDR3 here is CASSSLGSLEKGQYQETQYF. CDR3 DNA sequence: TGTGCCAGCAGCTCCTTAGGCTCCCTTGAGAAGGGGCAGTACCAAGAGACCCAGTACTTC.

This clonotype was counted at least ten times. The chain employs TRBV4-1 and TRBJ2-5; D not resolved. The CDR3 extends over 16 amino acids. Trimming pared 2 bases from V and 4 bases from J, leaving 17 bases between. CDR1 and CDR2 from the germline V gene are MGHRA and YSYEKL. The CDR3 protein is CASSQTPIAVRETQYF. CDR3 nucleotide sequence: TGCGCCAGCAGCCAAACCCCCATCGCCGTTAGAGAGACCCAGTACTTC.

In this sample, this clonotype turned up many times. The chain employs TRBV28 and TRBJ2-7; D is undetermined. CDR1 and CDR2 from the germline V gene are MDHEN and SYDVKM. CDR3 size: 12 residues. The V end lost 2 bases, the J end lost 7 bases, and 9 bases lay between the germline ends. The CDR3 bases are TGTGCCAGCAGTTTACCCCAATTAGAGCAGTACTTC. Amino acid sequence: CASSLPQLEQYF.

This clonotype occurred many times. The gene calls are TRBV2 and TRBJ1-5; TRBD1 matches 7 bases. The V and J ends lost 8 bases and 9 bases, in that order; junction bases with no gene match: 10. The CDR3 runs 13 residues. CDR1 SNHLY and CDR2 FYNNEI come from the germline V gene. CDR3 coding DNA: TGTGCCAGCCGGGACAGCTCTGCACTGCCCCAGCATTTT. Translating it yields CASRDSSALPQHF.

This chain links TRBV18 with TRBJ2-7; D uncertain. V lost 5 bases and J 0 bases, leaving 17 bases between the germline ends. CDR1 and CDR2 from the germline V gene are KGHSH and LQKENI. This CDR3 is 16 amino acids long. The CDR3, as DNA: TGTGCCAGCTCAGATCTCAGGCGACACGGCTCCTACGAGCAGTACTTC. It yields the protein CASSDLRRHGSYEQYF.

This clonotype has a count of ten or more. The chain uses TRBV28 and TRBJ2-7; TRBD1 aligns across 7 bases. The germline V gene encodes CDR1 MDHEN and CDR2 SYDVKM. The CDR3 is 14 amino acids. The V and J ends lost 8 bases and 6 bases, in that order; junction bases with no gene match: 13. The CDR3 sequence is CASAQMRGQSEQYF. CDR3 sequence (DNA): TGTGCCAGCGCACAAATGAGGGGGCAGAGCGAGCAGTACTTC.

This chain uses TRBV11-2 with TRBJ2-1; no firm D call. CDR3 length: 14 residues. V dropped 5 bases and J dropped 12 bases, with 20 bases sitting between them. Germline loops: CDR1 SGHAT, CDR2 FQNNGV. Here the CDR3 reads CASSLMPHPRGQFF. The CDR3 DNA is TGTGCCAGCAGCCTAATGCCCCACCCGAGAGGGCAGTTCTTC.

This clonotype was detected ten times or more. The CDR3 here is CASRQHDITEVGRNEQFF. CDR3 DNA sequence: TGTGCCAGCAGGCAACACGATATAACAGAGGTTGGAAGGAATGAGCAGTTCTTC. The chain couples TRBV6-1 to TRBJ2-1; D is ambiguous. Trimming removed 6 bases at V and 7 bases at J, with 28 bases between. Looked up from germline, CDR1 is MNHNS and CDR2 is SASEGT. CDR3 length: 18 residues.

The sample holds many counts of this clonotype. The chain carries TRBV20-1 and TRBJ1-6, with D unclear. CDR1 and CDR2 from the germline V gene are DFQATT and SNEGSKA (reference sequence). Trimming removed 2 bases from V and 0 bases from J, with 11 bases in between. The CDR3 has 16 amino acids. CDR3 bases: TGCAGTGCTAGACCAGCCCGGAGCTCCTATAATTCACCCCTCCACTTT. This encodes CSARPARSSYNSPLHF.

The chain's CDR3 is CSVEDLLADETASTDTQYF. CDR3 nucleotides: TGCAGTGTAGAGGACCTGCTAGCGGACGAAACCGCTAGCACAGATACGCAGTATTTT. This sequence joins TRBV20-1 and TRBJ2-3; TRBD2 aligns across 7 bases. V was clipped by 7 bases and J by 0 bases; unmatched bases: 22. The CDR3 contains 19 residues. From germline, CDR1 is DFQATT and CDR2 SNEGSKA (reference sequence).

This clonotype came up many times. The rearrangement uses TRBV6-9 and TRBJ2-5; D is perhaps TRBD2 (6 bases). V was pared by 3 bases and J by 9 bases, with 20 bases between. Germline CDR1 reads MNHGY; CDR2 reads SVAAGI. CDR3 length: 15 amino acids. Written as DNA, the CDR3 is TGTGCCAGCAGTTACTCCTCGGGACTGCCAACGGCCCAGTACTTC. Its translation: CASSYSSGLPTAQYF.

This clonotype has at least ten counts. The DNA of the CDR3 is TGTGCCAGCAGCCCTAGGGGTGGCGGGAGCTCCGGGGAGCTGTTTTTT. It codes for CASSPRGGGSSGELFF. The chain couples TRBV5-4 to TRBJ2-2; TRBD2 agrees at 7 bases. The CDR3 runs to 16 residues. From germline, CDR1 is SGHNT and CDR2 YYREEE (reference sequence). V gave up 4 bases and J gave up 6 bases; unmatched junction bases: 12.

As to this clonotype: A single base separates this from a much larger clone, so it may be a read error. V usage is TRBV7-9 and J usage is TRBJ2-7; D remains ambiguous. The V gene lost 6 bases and the J gene lost 7 bases, with 16 bases spanning the gap. The CDR3 contains 13 residues. The germline V gene has CDR1 SEHNR and CDR2 FQNEAQ (reference sequence). CDR3 sequence reads: CASSPPVGNEQYF. The CDR3 DNA sequence: TGTGCCAGCAGTCCCCCGGTGGGGAATGAGCAGTACTTC.

This clonotype occurred many times. The gene calls are TRBV6-1 and TRBJ2-5; possibly TRBD1 for D (6 bases). The germline V gene encodes CDR1 MNHNS and CDR2 SASEGT. With 3 bases removed from V and 1 base from J, the gap between germline ends came to 9 bases. CDR3 length: 14 amino acids. The CDR3 bases are TGTGCCAGCAGTGAGGGGGCAGTCCAAGAGACCCAGTACTTC. Amino acid sequence: CASSEGAVQETQYF.

The sample holds a few counts of this clonotype. This sequence joins TRBV28 and TRBJ2-5; 8 positions match TRBD2. This CDR3 has 15 residues. V was pared by 3 bases and J by 3 bases, with 6 bases of the junction left unmatched. Germline assignment: CDR1 MDHEN and CDR2 SYDVKM. The CDR3 region has the DNA TGTGCCAGCAGTTTGTCAGGACTAGCAGAAGAGACCCAGTACTTC. Translation: CASSLSGLAEETQYF. Full variable domain (rest looked up from reference TRBV28 and TRBJ2-5): DVKVTQSSRYLVKRTGEKVFLECVQDMDHENMFWYRQDPGLGLRLIYFSYDVKMKEKGDIPEGYSVSREKKERFSLILESASTNQTSMYLCASSLSGLAEETQYFGPGTRLLVL.

As concerns this clonotype: Compared with germline, one end of the junction differs, possibly owing to a read error. The gene calls are TRBV7-2 and TRBJ2-7; either TRBD1 or TRBD2 may supply D (5 bases each). There are 15 residues in the CDR3. Looked up from germline, CDR1 is SGHTA and CDR2 is FQGNSA. The CDR3 is CSSSSTPLGGIEQYF. CDR3 nucleotide sequence: TGTTCCAGCAGCTCCACTCCTCTTGGGGGAATCGAGCAGTACTTC.

This clonotype was recorded a few times. This rearrangement joins TRBV6-2 or TRBV6-3 to TRBJ2-7; TRBD1 matches 7 bases. The junction had 10 bases not matched to a gene; V was cut back by 7 bases and J by 4 bases. There are 14 residues in the CDR3. CDR1 and CDR2 from the germline V gene are MNHEY and SVGEGT. The CDR3 loop is CASISTGQQYEQYF. Here the CDR3 DNA reads TGTGCCAGCATCTCGACAGGGCAACAATACGAGCAGTACTTC.

In this sample, this clonotype turned up many times. The chain combines TRBV6-5 with TRBJ2-5, with 14 positions matching TRBD2. This CDR3 spans 16 amino acids. With 4 bases clipped from V and 0 bases from J, the junction kept 1 base outside the gene matches. Germline CDR1 MNHEY, CDR2 SVGAGI. The CDR3 DNA reads as TGTGCCAGCAGTTGGACTAGCGGGGGGTACCAAGAGACCCAGTACTTC. It yields the protein CASSWTSGGYQETQYF.

This clonotype occurred many times. The CDR3: CAIKGVSTGELFF. The CDR3 bases are TGTGCCATCAAAGGGGTGAGCACCGGGGAGCTGTTTTTT. The gene calls are TRBV10-3 and TRBJ2-2, with TRBD1 as a possible D gene (5 bases). This CDR3 comprises 13 residues. V was pared by 7 bases and J by 4 bases, with 10 bases between. The germline V gene has CDR1 ENHRY and CDR2 SYGVKD.

Comment on this clonotype: This sequence may be a read error, since a much larger clone differs from it by one base. The J gene is TRBJ2-7, the V gene TRBV7-9; D is undetermined. Germline values: CDR1 SEHNR, CDR2 FQNEAQ (reference sequence). The CDR3 is 14 residues long. Here the CDR3 DNA reads TGTGCCAGCAGTGCACCGACCGTTTCCTACGAGCAGCACTTC. Its protein product is CASSAPTVSYEQHF.

This clonotype was seen repeatedly, ten times or more. The gene calls are TRBV29-1 and TRBJ2-3; D is possibly TRBD1 (5 bases). V was trimmed by 4 bases and J by 4 bases, leaving 12 bases between them. This CDR3 comprises 13 residues. In germline, CDR1 is SQVTM, CDR2 ANQGSEA. CDR3 amino acids: CSVGSREADTQYF. In DNA, the CDR3 is TGCAGCGTTGGGTCCAGGGAAGCAGATACGCAGTATTTT.

This clonotype was counted many times. The chain is built from TRBV5-1 and TRBJ2-1, with 7 nucleotides matching TRBD2. With 4 bases clipped from V and 8 bases from J, the junction kept 9 bases outside the gene matches. This CDR3 contains 14 residues. The V gene's germline CDR1 is SGHRS and CDR2 YFSETQ. Written as DNA, the CDR3 is TGCGCCAGCAGCGGGGGGGAGCTTGGCGATGAGCAGTTCTTC. This sequence encodes CASSGGELGDEQFF.

This clonotype was found many times. The rearrangement links TRBV12-3 or TRBV12-4 to TRBJ2-5; D is unclear. Trimming pared 8 bases from V and 0 bases from J, leaving 10 bases between. The CDR3 is made up of 13 amino acids. The CDR3 DNA sequence: TGTGCCAGCCAAAAAACGTACCAAGAGACCCAGTACTTC. It specifies CASQKTYQETQYF.

This clonotype was recorded many times. This chain uses TRBV11-3 with TRBJ1-2; D gene unclear. The germline gives CDR1 SGHNT, CDR2 YENEEA. The CDR3 extends over 12 amino acids. The V end was cut by 4 bases, the J end by 2 bases, with 5 bases between. CDR3: CASSYQNYGYTF. DNA of the CDR3: TGTGCCAGCAGCTACCAGAACTATGGCTACACCTTC.

In its sample, this clonotype was seen many times. The chain employs TRBV28 and TRBJ1-2; D gene ambiguous. Germline loops: CDR1 MDHEN, CDR2 SYDVKM. The CDR3 contains 16 residues. V was shortened by 5 bases and J by 2 bases, with 18 bases between the two germline ends. The CDR3 loop reads CASSPNLHGFNYGYTF. CDR3 DNA sequence: TGTGCCAGCAGTCCCAACCTACATGGGTTCAACTATGGCTACACCTTC.

The chain employs TRBV7-9 and TRBJ1-3, with D possibly TRBD1 on 5 matching bases. V dropped 8 bases and J dropped 0 bases, with 14 bases sitting between them. The CDR3 length is 15 residues. Germline V lookup: CDR1 SEHNR, CDR2 FQNEAQ (reference sequence). The CDR3 DNA sequence: TGTGCCAGCGAGGGGCCGTTAAGCTCTGGAAACACCATATATTTT. Amino acids: CASEGPLSSGNTIYF.

This clonotype turned up a few times. The genes are TRBV6-1 and TRBJ1-1, with 8 bases lining up with TRBD1. This CDR3 has 14 residues. Germline V gives CDR1 MNHNS, CDR2 SASEGT. V shed 5 bases and J 4 bases; nucleotides not matched to a gene: 6. The CDR3 sequence: CASSPVQGATEAFF. The CDR3 nucleotides are TGTGCCAGCAGTCCGGTTCAGGGGGCCACTGAAGCTTTCTTT.

This clonotype was picked up many times. The rearrangement uses TRBV7-8 and TRBJ1-6; D unclear. Germline V lookup: CDR1 SGHVS, CDR2 FQNEAQ. V was shortened by 1 base and J by 7 bases, with 14 bases between the two germline ends. The CDR3 contains 16 residues. The chain's CDR3 is CASSLVVGEDNSPLHF. CDR3 nucleotides: TGTGCCAGCAGCTTAGTCGTGGGAGAGGACAATTCACCCCTCCACTTT. Full variable domain (outside the CDR3, taken from reference TRBV7-8 and TRBJ1-6): GAGVSQSPRYKVAKRGQDVALRCDPISGHVSLFWYQQALGQGPEFLTYFQNEAQLDKSGLPSDRFFAERPEGSVSTLKIQRTQQEDSAVYLCASSLVVGEDNSPLHFGNGTRLTVT.